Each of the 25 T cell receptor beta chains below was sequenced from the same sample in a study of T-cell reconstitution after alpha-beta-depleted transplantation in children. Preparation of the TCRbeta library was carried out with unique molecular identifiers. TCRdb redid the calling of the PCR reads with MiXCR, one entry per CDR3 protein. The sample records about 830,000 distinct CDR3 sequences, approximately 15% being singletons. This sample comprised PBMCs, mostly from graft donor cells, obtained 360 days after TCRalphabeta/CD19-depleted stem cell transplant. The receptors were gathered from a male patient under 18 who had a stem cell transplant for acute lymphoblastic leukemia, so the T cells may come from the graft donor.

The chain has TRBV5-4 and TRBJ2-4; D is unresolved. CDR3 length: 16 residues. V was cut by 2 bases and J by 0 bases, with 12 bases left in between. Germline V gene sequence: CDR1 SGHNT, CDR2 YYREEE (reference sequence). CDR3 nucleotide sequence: TGTGCCAGCAGCTTAGGTGGCAGGCTAGCCAAAAACATTCAGTACTTC. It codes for CASSLGGRLAKNIQYF.

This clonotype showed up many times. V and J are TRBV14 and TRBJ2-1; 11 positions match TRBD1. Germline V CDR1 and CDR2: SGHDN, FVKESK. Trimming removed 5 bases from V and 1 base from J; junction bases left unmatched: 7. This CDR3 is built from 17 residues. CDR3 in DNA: TGTGCCAGCAGCTCCCGGGACAGGGGGATTTCCTACAATGAGCAGTTCTTC. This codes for CASSSRDRGISYNEQFF.

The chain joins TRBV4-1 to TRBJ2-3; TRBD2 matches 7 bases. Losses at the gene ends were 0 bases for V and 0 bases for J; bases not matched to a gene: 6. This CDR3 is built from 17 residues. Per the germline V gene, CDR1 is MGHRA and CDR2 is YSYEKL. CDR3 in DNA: TGCGCCAGCAGCCAAGATGCTGCGCGGGGGAGCACAGATACGCAGTATTTT. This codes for CASSQDAARGSTDTQYF.

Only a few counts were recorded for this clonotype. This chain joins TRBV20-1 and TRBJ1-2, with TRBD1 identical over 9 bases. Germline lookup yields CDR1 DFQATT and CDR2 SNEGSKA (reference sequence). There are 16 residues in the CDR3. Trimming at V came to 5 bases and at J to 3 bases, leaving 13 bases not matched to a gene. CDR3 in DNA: TGCAGTGCTCGGGACAGGGAGGATTATCGGTACTATGGCTACACCTTC. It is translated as CSARDREDYRYYGYTF.

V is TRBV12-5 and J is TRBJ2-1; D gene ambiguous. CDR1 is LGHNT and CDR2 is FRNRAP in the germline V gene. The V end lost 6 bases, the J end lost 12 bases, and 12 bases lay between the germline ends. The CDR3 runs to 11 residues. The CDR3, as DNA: TGTGCTAGTGGCTCCATGGTGGGGCAGTTCTTC. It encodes CASGSMVGQFF.

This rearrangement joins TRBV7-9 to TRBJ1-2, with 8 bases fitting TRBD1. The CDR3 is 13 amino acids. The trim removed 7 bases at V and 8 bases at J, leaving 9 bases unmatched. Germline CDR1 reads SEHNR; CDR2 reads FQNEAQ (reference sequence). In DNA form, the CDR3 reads TGTGCCAGCACCCACAGGGGGTTGGGAGGCTACACCTTC. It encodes CASTHRGLGGYTF.

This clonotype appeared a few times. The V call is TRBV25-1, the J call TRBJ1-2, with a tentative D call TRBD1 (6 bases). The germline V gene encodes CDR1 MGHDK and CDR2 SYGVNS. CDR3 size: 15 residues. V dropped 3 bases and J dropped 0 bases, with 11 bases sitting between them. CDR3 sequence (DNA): TGTGCCAGCAGTGATGGGGGGGCTCCTAACTATGGCTACACCTTC. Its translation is CASSDGGAPNYGYTF.

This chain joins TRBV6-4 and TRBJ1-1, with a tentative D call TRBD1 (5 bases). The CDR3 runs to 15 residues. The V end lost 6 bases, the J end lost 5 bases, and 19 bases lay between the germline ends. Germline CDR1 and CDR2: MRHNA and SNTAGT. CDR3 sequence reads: CASRDRSGLETEAFF. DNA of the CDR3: TGTGCCAGCAGGGATCGTTCAGGGTTGGAGACTGAAGCTTTCTTT.

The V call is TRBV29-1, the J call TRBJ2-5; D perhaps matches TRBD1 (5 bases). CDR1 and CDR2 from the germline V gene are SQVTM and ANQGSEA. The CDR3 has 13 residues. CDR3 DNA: TGCAGTGTCTCAAACTGGCAGGGCGCGTCCCAGTACTTC. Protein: CSVSNWQGASQYF.

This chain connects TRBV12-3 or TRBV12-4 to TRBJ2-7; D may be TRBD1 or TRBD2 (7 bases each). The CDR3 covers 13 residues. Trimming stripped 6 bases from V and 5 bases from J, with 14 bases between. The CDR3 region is CASSRGGLNEQYF. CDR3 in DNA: TGTGCCAGCAGCAGGGGGGGGCTTAACGAGCAGTACTTC.

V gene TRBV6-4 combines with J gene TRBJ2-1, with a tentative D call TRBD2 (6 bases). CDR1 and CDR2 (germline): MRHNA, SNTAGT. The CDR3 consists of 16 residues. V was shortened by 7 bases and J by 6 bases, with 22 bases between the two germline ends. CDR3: CASTLPGGPGTNEQFF. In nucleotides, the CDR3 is TGTGCCAGCACCCTTCCCGGAGGGCCAGGGACCAATGAGCAGTTCTTC.

CDR3 coding DNA: TGTGCCAGCAGTGGGCCTGGTAGCGGGATCACAGATACGCAGTATTTT. Translating it yields CASSGPGSGITDTQYF. The chain combines TRBV12-3 or TRBV12-4 with TRBJ2-3; TRBD2 agrees at 8 bases. The V gene end was trimmed by 5 bases and the J gene end by 2 bases; junction bases not matched to a gene: 9. The CDR3 length is 16 residues.

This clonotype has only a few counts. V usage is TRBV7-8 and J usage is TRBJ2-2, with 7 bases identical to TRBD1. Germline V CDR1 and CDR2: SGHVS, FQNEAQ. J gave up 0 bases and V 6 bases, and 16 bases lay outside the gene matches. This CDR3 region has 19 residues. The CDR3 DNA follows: TGTGCCAGCAGTGAAACCGACAGGGCGTATACCTCGAACACCGGGGAGCTGTTTTTT. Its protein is CASSETDRAYTSNTGELFF.

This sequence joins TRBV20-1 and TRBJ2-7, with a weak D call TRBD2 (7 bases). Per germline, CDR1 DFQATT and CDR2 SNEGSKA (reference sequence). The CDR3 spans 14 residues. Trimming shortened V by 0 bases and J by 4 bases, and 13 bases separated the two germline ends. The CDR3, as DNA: TGCAGTGCTAGAGATCGGGGGGCTGGATACGAGCAGTACTTC. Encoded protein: CSARDRGAGYEQYF.

The CDR3 reads CASSFLGGTETQYF. In DNA, the CDR3 is TGTGCCAGCAGTTTTCTTGGGGGTACAGAGACCCAGTACTTC. The V and J genes are TRBV27 and TRBJ2-5; D is tentatively TRBD1 or TRBD2 (5 bases each). In germline, CDR1 is MNHEY, CDR2 SMNVEV (reference sequence). V shed 3 bases and J shed 4 bases, with 12 bases lying between them. The CDR3 sequence is 14 residues long.

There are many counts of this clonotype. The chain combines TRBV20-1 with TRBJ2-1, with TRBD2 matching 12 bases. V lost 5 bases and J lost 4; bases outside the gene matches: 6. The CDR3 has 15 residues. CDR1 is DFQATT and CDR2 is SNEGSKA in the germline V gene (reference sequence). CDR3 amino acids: CSARRTSGVYNEQFF. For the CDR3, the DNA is TGCAGTGCTCGTAGGACTAGCGGGGTTTACAATGAGCAGTTCTTC.

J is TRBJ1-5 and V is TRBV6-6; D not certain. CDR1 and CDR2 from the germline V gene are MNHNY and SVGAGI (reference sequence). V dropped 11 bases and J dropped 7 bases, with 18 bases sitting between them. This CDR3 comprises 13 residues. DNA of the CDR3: TGTGCCGCATCATACGGAGGGAACCAGCCCCAGCATTTT. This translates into CAASYGGNQPQHF.

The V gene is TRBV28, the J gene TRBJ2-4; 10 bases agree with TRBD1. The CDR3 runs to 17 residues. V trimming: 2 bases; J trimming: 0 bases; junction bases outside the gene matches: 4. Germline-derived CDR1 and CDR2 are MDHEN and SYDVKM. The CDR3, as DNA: TGTGCCAGCAGTTTACATGGGACAGGGGTAGCCAAAAACATTCAGTACTTC. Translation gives CASSLHGTGVAKNIQYF.

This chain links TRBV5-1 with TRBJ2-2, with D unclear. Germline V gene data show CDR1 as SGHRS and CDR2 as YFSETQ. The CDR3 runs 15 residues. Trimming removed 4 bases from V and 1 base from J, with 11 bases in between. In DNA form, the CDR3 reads TGCGCCAGCAGCAGGGCGACGCGGAACACCGGGGAGCTGTTTTTT. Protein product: CASSRATRNTGELFF.

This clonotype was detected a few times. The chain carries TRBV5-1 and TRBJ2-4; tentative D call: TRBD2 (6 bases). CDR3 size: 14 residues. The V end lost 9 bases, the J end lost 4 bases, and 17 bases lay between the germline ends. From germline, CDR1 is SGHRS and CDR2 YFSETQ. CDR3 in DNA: TGCGCCACTATCGGCCTAGCGCATAAAAACATTCAGTACTTC. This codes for CATIGLAHKNIQYF.

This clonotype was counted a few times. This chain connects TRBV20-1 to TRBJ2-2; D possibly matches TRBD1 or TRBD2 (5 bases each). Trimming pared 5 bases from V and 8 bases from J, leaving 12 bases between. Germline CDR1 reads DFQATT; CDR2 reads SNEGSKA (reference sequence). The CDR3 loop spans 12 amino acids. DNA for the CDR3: TGCAGTGCTGGCGAGGGGAGAGGGGAGCTGTTTTTT. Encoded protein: CSAGEGRGELFF.

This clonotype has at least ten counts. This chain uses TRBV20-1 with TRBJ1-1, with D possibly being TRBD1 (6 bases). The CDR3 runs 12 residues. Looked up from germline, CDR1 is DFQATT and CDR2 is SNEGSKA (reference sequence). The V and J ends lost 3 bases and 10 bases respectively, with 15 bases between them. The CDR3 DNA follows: TGCAGTGCTAGGGTTACAGGGTTGGGAGCTTTCTTT. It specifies CSARVTGLGAFF.

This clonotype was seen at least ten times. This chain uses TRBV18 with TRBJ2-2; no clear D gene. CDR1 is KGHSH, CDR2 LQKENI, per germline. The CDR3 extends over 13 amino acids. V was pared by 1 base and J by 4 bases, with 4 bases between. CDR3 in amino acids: CASSPHVTGELFF. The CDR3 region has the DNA TGTGCCAGCTCACCACACGTCACCGGGGAGCTGTTTTTT.

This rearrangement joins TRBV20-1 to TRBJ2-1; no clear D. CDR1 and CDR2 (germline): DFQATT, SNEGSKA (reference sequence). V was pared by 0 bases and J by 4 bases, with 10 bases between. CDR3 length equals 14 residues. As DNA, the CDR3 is TGCAGTGCTAGAGAGGGAAAAAATTACAATGAGCAGTTCTTC. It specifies CSAREGKNYNEQFF.

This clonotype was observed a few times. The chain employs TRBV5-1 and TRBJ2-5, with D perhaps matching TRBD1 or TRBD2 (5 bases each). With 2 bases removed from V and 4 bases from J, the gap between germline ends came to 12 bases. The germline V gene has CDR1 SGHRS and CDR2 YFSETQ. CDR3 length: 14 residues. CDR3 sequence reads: CASSFGTGLETQYF. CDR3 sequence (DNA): TGCGCCAGCAGCTTCGGGACCGGGCTAGAGACCCAGTACTTC. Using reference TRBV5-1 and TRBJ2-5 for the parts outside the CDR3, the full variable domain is KAGVTQTPRYLIKTRGQQVTLSCSPISGHRSVSWYQQTPGQGLQFLFEYFSETQRNKGNFPGRFSGRQFSNSRSEMNVSTLELGDSALYLCASSFGTGLETQYFGPGTRLLVL.